This record concerns one TCR beta chain sequence. Its specific antigen is unknown. No base quality values were provided; no much bigger clone lies one nucleotide off. Measured from the cysteine to the phenylalanine, the CDR3 is 15 residues long. Only the CDR3 portion is preserved as DNA: 45 bases, with reading frame beginning at the first base. Sequences SGHVS (CDR1) and FQNEAQ (CDR2) are obtained from the germline V gene. V is cut by 2 bases and J by 5 bases, and the space between the germline ends is 15 bases. The record originates from a study of Graves' ophthalmopathy and Graves' hyperthyroidism (dated by TCRdb to 2017 to 2018). Background for the entire study: Peripheral blood was collected at initial diagnosis, before any treatment. The approximately 90 discovery patients were divided at random into training and test sets in a 7:3 ratio. To tell Graves' ophthalmopathy apart from Graves' hyperthyroidism, and to predict which patients would progress to ophthalmopathy, the study relied on TCR beta repertoire signatures. An independent validation cohort comprised about 20 hyperthyroidism patients and 15 to 17 patients who later progressed from hyperthyroidism to ophthalmopathy. In total, over 130 blood samples were TCR-sequenced: roughly 45 ophthalmopathy, about 75 hyperthyroidism and some 17 hyperthyroidism-to-ophthalmopathy patients. In over five hyperthyroidism patients, T-cell repertoires of thyroid tissue and blood were compared. Following sampling, methimazole starting at 30 mg daily was administered to hyperthyroidism patients, and high-dose intravenous methylprednisolone was administered to ophthalmopathy patients. To explore V-J signatures that separate ophthalmopathy from hyperthyroidism, a discovery set of about a hundred patients was enrolled, consisting of more than 40 with ophthalmopathy and some 56 with stable hyperthyroidism.

The ophthalmopathy patients had moderately to severely active disease, with a Clinical Activity Score of 3 or higher, a NOSPECS grade of 4 or higher, and a disease duration of less than 3 months. Anyone with other autoimmune diseases, uncontrolled infections, pregnancy or lactation was excluded from the study. Clinical symptoms, serum thyroxine, TRAb, thyroid ultrasound and orbital computed tomography were used for diagnosis. Ficoll-Paque density gradient centrifugation was used to isolate PBMCs from about 9 ml of fresh peripheral blood. Total RNA was extracted with Trizol reagent and quality-checked on an Agilent 2100 Bioanalyzer. The investigation overall reported the following: Most of the expanded thyroid clonotypes with a frequency above 0.001 were also detected in blood, and it was suggested that the thyroid immune response may be reflected by blood repertoires. Sample size was not statistically predetermined, and group allocation was not concealed from the investigators. In validation, the model predicted ophthalmopathy progression with about 71% sensitivity and roughly 72% specificity; more than ten predicted patients were CT-confirmed with GO in a median of approximately 6.5 months. Ophthalmopathy was separated from stable hyperthyroidism by the 13-signature model with just under 90% sensitivity and just under 84% specificity in cross-validation and with 80%/75% in the test set.

TCR beta CDR3 regions were amplified from RNA transcripts for repertoire sequencing. A first-round RT-PCR used HTBI primers with the Qiagen OneStep RT-PCR kit, followed by a second-round multiplex PCR, size selection and purification. Libraries were sequenced on an Illumina HiSeq2000 using paired-end 100 bp reads. As for how the authors treated the data: SOAPnuke was used for read processing, and reads with adapters, uncalled bases, a mean Phred below 15, or no exact constant-primer or identifier match were discarded. High-quality paired reads were merged with COPE v1.2.5. Unique nucleotide sequences were defined as clonotypes and aligned to IMGT TRB V, D and J references using MiTCR v1.1. The analysis was limited to V-J combinations with a frequency above 0.0001, which together covered 99.2% of repertoires. For each V-J combination, a TCR clonal expansion and chaos score was defined as the ratio of F50 clonal expansion to chaos observed in the TCRdist matrix. Welch's t-statistics and random forest were used to narrow the features down to 13 V-J combinations, which were then fed into a naive Bayes classifier. Thyroid-blood repertoire similarity was quantified with the Morisita-Horn index. The public reads were quality trimmed at Q25 with fastp and then assembled into clones with MiXCR by TCRdb, keeping productive beta chains. Rows merge per CDR3 protein into single entries with the most common DNA and genes. The V and J calls follow TCRdb's processing rather than the paper's. This sample gives about 210,000 distinct CDR3 sequences in total; about 32% of them show up just once. Approximately 9% of the sample rests with the top ten.

The sequence links TRBV7-8 to TRBJ2-5; perhaps TRBD1 is the D gene, with 7 bases matching. This receptor was taken from a man aged 45-65 years with Graves' ophthalmopathy. Donor details come from another sample of the same person, matched by shared clones. Sequences were obtained from peripheral blood. The CDR3 protein sequence reads: CASSLIGAGGETQYF. Here is the DNA: TGTGCCAGCAGCTTAATCGGCGCAGGGGGGGAGACCCAGTACTTC. When the CDR3 is completed using the reference TRBV7-8 and TRBJ2-5 genes on either side, the full variable domain is GAGVSQSPRYKVAKRGQDVALRCDPISGHVSLFWYQQALGQGPEFLTYFQNEAQLDKSGLPSDRFFAERPEGSVSTLKIQRTQQEDSAVYLCASSLIGAGGETQYFGPGTRLLVL.